The clone carrying this T cell receptor beta chain was picked up many times. Its antigen is not known. TCRdb keeps only in-frame clones here, not all; method: immunoSEQ multiplex PCR. Singletons are absent from the sample, which has some 8,800 clones. V dropped 4 bases and J dropped 3; count of bases not matched to a gene: 7. Germline V CDR1 and CDR2: SGHRS, YFSETQ. The CDR3 contains 15 residues. The data were obtained in a study of T cells after posttransplantation cyclophosphamide. The study's findings and limits: Donor-recipient repertoire similarity was low at 1-2 months, rising over year one. Tissue-infiltrating T cells from skin or gut overlapped little with blood T cells.

A marrow graft followed busulfan-fludarabine conditioning, with cyclophosphamide on days +3 and +4. J is TRBJ2-5 and V is TRBV5-1; TRBD1 aligns across 9 bases. This TCR was sampled from a male patient aged 45-60 years who received an allogeneic stem cell transplant from a related donor and was CMV-positive. These T cells may partly come from the graft donor. The sequencing used PBMCs, collected nearly 360 days after allogeneic stem cell transplant with posttransplant cyclophosphamide. In DNA form, the CDR3 reads TGCGCCAGCAGCCCAAGGACAGGGGCTAAAGAGACCCAGTACTTC. Its translation is CASSPRTGAKETQYF.